The 31 T cell receptor beta chains in this list originate from one sample, sequenced in a study of T cells after yellow fever vaccination. Each CDR3 protein is one row after TCRdb ran MiXCR on the 5' RACE reads. The sample yields about 350,000 distinct CDR3 sequences, approximately 8% seen once. The specimen was PBMCs, collected around 45 days after the first yellow fever vaccination. These receptors were taken from a young man who received the YFV17D yellow fever vaccine.

The V call is TRBV4-1, the J call TRBJ1-3; D is possibly TRBD1 (6 bases). The germline V and J ends were trimmed by 4 bases and 4 bases, with 14 bases remaining between them. CDR3 length: 15 amino acids. The V gene's germline CDR1 is MGHRA and CDR2 YSYEKL. The CDR3 sequence is CASSPVRGKGNTIYF. The CDR3 coding sequence is TGCGCCAGCAGCCCGGTCAGGGGAAAGGGAAACACCATATATTTT.

This clonotype was detected a few times. The CDR3 is CASSSDYGGTEAFF. The CDR3, as DNA: TGTGCCAGCAGCTCCGATTATGGGGGCACTGAAGCTTTCTTT. V usage is TRBV11-2 and J usage is TRBJ1-1, with D perhaps TRBD1 (5 bases). V lost 4 bases and J lost 4, with 13 bases in between. The germline gives CDR1 SGHAT, CDR2 FQNNGV. This CDR3 spans 14 amino acids. Full variable domain (missing parts from reference TRBV11-2 and TRBJ1-1): EAGVAQSPRYKIIEKRQSVAFWCNPISGHATLYWYQQILGQGPKLLIQFQNNGVVDDSQLPKDRFSAERLKGVDSTLKIQPAKLEDSAVYLCASSSDYGGTEAFFGQGTRLTVV.

This rearrangement joins TRBV4-3 to TRBJ2-3, with D tentatively TRBD2 (5 bases). The germline CDR1 and CDR2 sequences are LGHNA and YSLEER. The CDR3 loop spans 14 amino acids. The V and J ends lost 2 bases and 9 bases respectively, with 15 bases between them. CDR3 in amino acids: CASSQPPDYLTQYF. CDR3 nucleotide sequence: TGCGCCAGCAGCCAACCCCCCGACTACCTCACGCAGTATTTT.

CDR3 region: CSVVVTLTSYGYTF. DNA for the CDR3: TGCAGCGTTGTGGTCACTTTAACTTCCTATGGCTACACCTTC. The chain combines TRBV29-1 with TRBJ1-2; no clear D gene. This CDR3 has 14 residues. Germline values: CDR1 SQVTM, CDR2 ANQGSEA. The V gene lost 4 bases and the J gene lost 4 bases, with 16 bases spanning the gap.

This clonotype has just a few counts. The rearrangement joins TRBV3-1 to TRBJ2-5, with TRBD2 identical over 16 bases. Germline CDR1 is LGHDT and CDR2 is YNNKEL (reference sequence). V was clipped by 5 bases and J by 0 bases; unmatched bases: 9. The CDR3 covers 19 residues. CDR3 DNA: TGTGCCAGCAGCAAAGGGTCGGGACTAGCGGGGGGGTACCAAGAGACCCAGTACTTC. The encoded protein is CASSKGSGLAGGYQETQYF.

This clonotype was counted ten times or more. V gene TRBV11-2 combines with J gene TRBJ1-3; D is unclear. Germline V gene lookup returns CDR1 SGHAT and CDR2 FQNNGV. The CDR3 is 14 amino acids. V gave up 4 bases and J gave up 4 bases, with 11 bases separating them. CDR3 sequence reads: CASSSLGSGNTIYF. Here the CDR3 DNA reads TGTGCCAGCAGCTCCCTGGGGTCAGGAAACACCATATATTTT.

This clonotype was seen a handful of times. V usage is TRBV20-1 and J usage is TRBJ2-7; a possible D gene is TRBD1 (5 bases). This CDR3 region has 12 residues. Trimming removed 3 bases at V and 3 bases at J, with 9 bases between. Germline assignment: CDR1 DFQATT and CDR2 SNEGSKA (reference sequence). The CDR3 DNA is TGCAGTGCTAGGGAGACAGACTACGAGCAGTACTTC. Amino acid sequence: CSARETDYEQYF.

At least ten counts were recorded for this clonotype. The rearrangement joins TRBV27 to TRBJ2-5; 10 bases map to TRBD2. The germline gives CDR1 MNHEY, CDR2 SMNVEV (reference sequence). This CDR3 comprises 16 residues. The V segment lost 0 bases and the J segment 5 bases; nucleotides outside the gene matches: 6. This CDR3 reads CASSLSSGGAGETQYF. As DNA, the CDR3 is TGTGCCAGCAGTTTATCCAGCGGGGGGGCCGGGGAGACCCAGTACTTC.

This clonotype has a count of ten or more. The genes are TRBV7-8 and TRBJ2-4; D is perhaps TRBD1 (6 bases). Germline V gene lookup returns CDR1 SGHVS and CDR2 FQNEAQ. The CDR3 covers 17 residues. V lost 5 bases and J lost 1, with 18 bases in between. In nucleotides, the CDR3 is TGTGCCAGCAGCGCCCGTAACAGGGTGGTTGCCAAAAACATTCAGTACTTC. It specifies CASSARNRVVAKNIQYF.

This chain connects TRBV5-5 to TRBJ1-2; no clear D. This CDR3 has 16 amino acids. Trimming removed 0 bases from V and 1 base from J, with 13 bases in between. Germline V gene data show CDR1 as SGHKS and CDR2 as YYEKEE (reference sequence). CDR3 residues: CASSLASSPVNYGYTF. Here the CDR3 DNA reads TGTGCCAGCAGCTTGGCCTCCAGCCCTGTTAACTATGGCTACACCTTC.

A few counts support this clonotype. The rearrangement links TRBV30 to TRBJ2-7, with 10 nucleotides matching TRBD2. This CDR3 spans 14 amino acids. Germline V CDR1 and CDR2: GTSNPN, SVGIG (reference sequence). Losses at the gene ends were 1 base for V and 7 bases for J; bases not matched to a gene: 7. The CDR3 DNA follows: TGTGCCTGGAGTGCCACTAGCGGGGTGGATGAGCAGTACTTC. This translates into CAWSATSGVDEQYF.

The V and J genes are TRBV7-2 and TRBJ1-2; TRBD1 might be the D (6 bases). Per the germline V gene, CDR1 is SGHTA and CDR2 is FQGNSA. This CDR3 region has 14 residues. Trimming took 4 bases from V and 6 from J, leaving 15 bases between them. The CDR3 protein is CASSSPLRDNGYTF. The CDR3 coding sequence is TGTGCCAGCAGCTCCCCTCTCCGGGACAATGGCTACACCTTC.

This chain links TRBV20-1 with TRBJ2-1; D unclear. Trimming stripped 8 bases from V and 10 bases from J, with 18 bases between. Looked up from germline, CDR1 is DFQATT and CDR2 is SNEGSKA (reference sequence). The CDR3 contains 12 residues. CDR3 bases: TGCAGTACAAAGGATCCGACGCGGGAGCAGTTCTTC. Translated: CSTKDPTREQFF.

This rearrangement joins TRBV5-1 to TRBJ2-5; 7 bases match TRBD1. CDR3 length: 14 residues. Per the germline V gene, CDR1 is SGHRS and CDR2 is YFSETQ. The V and J ends lost 4 bases and 3 bases, in that order; junction bases with no gene match: 6. CDR3: CASSTAQGEETQYF. The CDR3, as DNA: TGCGCCAGCAGCACCGCCCAGGGGGAAGAGACCCAGTACTTC. Looking up the rest from reference TRBV5-1 and TRBJ2-5 gives the full variable domain: KAGVTQTPRYLIKTRGQQVTLSCSPISGHRSVSWYQQTPGQGLQFLFEYFSETQRNKGNFPGRFSGRQFSNSRSEMNVSTLELGDSALYLCASSTAQGEETQYFGPGTRLLVL.

This clonotype was counted only a few times. The chain uses TRBV5-1 and TRBJ2-1; D gene unclear. Trimming pared 0 bases from V and 5 bases from J, leaving 12 bases between. Germline CDR1 SGHRS, CDR2 YFSETQ. The CDR3 consists of 15 residues. The CDR3 loop is CASSLDPVINNEQFF. In DNA, the CDR3 is TGCGCCAGCAGCTTGGACCCAGTGATAAACAATGAGCAGTTCTTC.

The rearrangement links TRBV14 to TRBJ2-7; D is possibly TRBD1 (5 bases). This CDR3 region has 13 residues. CDR1 SGHDN and CDR2 FVKESK come from the germline V gene. V lost 0 bases, J lost 6 bases, and 9 bases lay in between. In nucleotides, the CDR3 is TGTGCCAGCAGCCAAGACAGGGTCTCCGAGCAGTACGTC. It translates to CASSQDRVSEQYV.

This clonotype was recorded a few times. The CDR3 loop is CASSVDHRPMNTEAFF. CDR3 DNA: TGTGCCAGCAGCGTAGACCACAGGCCTATGAACACTGAAGCTTTCTTT. V usage is TRBV9 and J usage is TRBJ1-1, with D possibly being TRBD1 (5 bases). V lost 0 bases, J lost 0 bases, and 12 bases lay in between. Germline CDR1 reads SGDLS; CDR2 reads YYNGEE. The CDR3 sequence is 16 residues long.

This clonotype was counted only a few times. The genes are TRBV11-1 and TRBJ2-7; 7 bases are a match to TRBD1. Trimming took 5 bases from V and 4 from J; bases not matched to a gene: 5. The CDR3 has 13 residues. Germline V gene data show CDR1 as SGHAT and CDR2 as FQDESV (reference sequence). The CDR3: CASSRDRNYEQYF. The CDR3 DNA reads as TGTGCCAGCAGCCGGGACAGAAATTACGAGCAGTACTTC.

The V call is TRBV7-2, the J call TRBJ1-6, with D possibly matching TRBD1 (6 bases). Germline V CDR1 and CDR2: SGHTA, FQGNSA. This CDR3 is built from 17 residues. Deletions cut 5 bases from V and 1 base from J, with 15 bases between. The CDR3: CASSLSKGESYNSPLHF. The CDR3 DNA reads TGTGCCAGCAGCCTCTCCAAGGGGGAATCCTATAATTCACCCCTCCACTTT.

This clonotype was recorded a few times. The gene calls are TRBV12-3 or TRBV12-4 and TRBJ1-3; D may be TRBD1 (5 bases). V shed 6 bases and J shed 2 bases, with 8 bases lying between them. The CDR3 runs to 13 residues. CDR3 sequence (DNA): TGTGCCAGCAGCGCGGGGGCTGGAAACACCATATATTTT. This sequence encodes CASSAGAGNTIYF.

This clonotype appeared a few times. This chain connects TRBV4-3 to TRBJ2-5; 9 bases agree with TRBD1. Germline values: CDR1 LGHNA, CDR2 YSLEER. V lost 2 bases, J lost 0 bases, and 7 bases stayed unmatched. The CDR3 is 17 residues long. This chain's CDR3 is CASSQNPTGGNQETQYF. CDR3 sequence (DNA): TGCGCCAGCAGCCAAAACCCGACAGGGGGAAACCAAGAGACCCAGTACTTC.

The chain combines TRBV7-2 with TRBJ1-1, with TRBD1 as a possible D gene (5 bases). This CDR3 region has 15 residues. CDR1 is SGHTA, CDR2 FQGNSA, per germline. The V and J ends lost 1 base and 1 base respectively, with 10 bases between them. The CDR3 region is CASSLDWGQNTEAFF. CDR3 sequence (DNA): TGTGCCAGCAGCTTAGATTGGGGCCAGAACACTGAAGCTTTCTTT. Full variable domain (remainder filled in from reference TRBV7-2 and TRBJ1-1): GAGVSQSPSNKVTEKGKDVELRCDPISGHTALYWYRQSLGQGLEFLIYFQGNSAPDKSGLPSDRFSAERTGGSVSTLTIQRTQQEDSAVYLCASSLDWGQNTEAFFGQGTRLTVV.

This clonotype was counted only a few times. The chain employs TRBV19 and TRBJ2-1; TRBD2 matches at 13 bases. The CDR3 contains 15 residues. J gave up 7 bases and V 6 bases, and 6 bases lay outside the gene matches. Germline lookup yields CDR1 LNHDA and CDR2 SQIVND (reference sequence). As DNA, the CDR3 is TGTGCCAGTAGCCGTGGACTAGCGGGGGCGAATGAGCAGTTCTTC. Translating gives CASSRGLAGANEQFF.

About this clonotype: This may be a read error: a much more frequent sequence differs by one nucleotide. The chain uses TRBV18 and TRBJ1-5; maybe TRBD1 (5 bases). V lost 3 bases and J lost 4, with 10 bases in between. The CDR3 sequence is 14 residues long. The V gene's germline CDR1 is KGHSH and CDR2 LQKENI. CDR3 bases: TGTGCCAGCTCACCCCAGGGTAGGAATCAGCCCCAGCATTTT. Residues: CASSPQGRNQPQHF.

At least ten counts were recorded for this clonotype. The chain couples TRBV5-4 to TRBJ1-4; 9 nucleotides agree with TRBD1. V trimming: 3 bases; J trimming: 8 bases; junction bases outside the gene matches: 8. Per the germline V gene, CDR1 is SGHNT and CDR2 is YYREEE (reference sequence). CDR3 length equals 15 residues. The CDR3, as DNA: TGTGCCAGCAGCTCGGAACAGGGGGCACGGGAAAAACTGTTTTTT. Translated, it gives CASSSEQGAREKLFF.

The V call is TRBV7-9, the J call TRBJ1-4, with D uncertain. CDR3 length equals 14 residues. The V gene's germline CDR1 is SEHNR and CDR2 FQNEAQ (reference sequence). V was shortened by 5 bases and J by 8 bases, with 15 bases between the two germline ends. CDR3 protein: CASSLQSGREKLFF. The CDR3, as DNA: TGTGCCAGCAGCCTACAGTCCGGGAGGGAAAAACTGTTTTTT.

V gene TRBV12-3 or TRBV12-4 combines with J gene TRBJ1-5; D remains unclear. The germline V and J ends were trimmed by 7 bases and 9 bases, with 16 bases remaining between them. This CDR3 has 13 residues. The CDR3: CASKLRTAAPQHF. As DNA, the CDR3 is TGTGCCAGCAAACTCCGCACCGCGGCGCCCCAGCATTTT.

This clonotype came up a few times. The rearrangement joins TRBV6-5 to TRBJ2-7; TRBD2 might be the D (6 bases). With 2 bases removed from V and 4 bases from J, the gap between germline ends came to 15 bases. The CDR3 is made up of 15 amino acids. Germline V gene lookup returns CDR1 MNHEY and CDR2 SVGAGI. The CDR3 region is CASSYKPSDYYEQYF. The CDR3 nucleotides read TGTGCCAGCAGTTACAAGCCTTCGGACTATTACGAGCAGTACTTC.

This clonotype has more than one count but fewer than ten. The V gene is TRBV11-1, the J gene TRBJ2-7, with 9 nucleotides matching TRBD2. With 5 bases clipped from V and 2 bases from J, the junction kept 4 bases outside the gene matches. The CDR3 runs to 14 residues. The germline gives CDR1 SGHAT, CDR2 FQDESV (reference sequence). In nucleotides, the CDR3 is TGTGCCAGCAGCGAGCGGGGGGTCCCCTACGAGCAGTACTTC. Its protein is CASSERGVPYEQYF.

This clonotype was detected a few times. This sequence joins TRBV5-1 and TRBJ2-2; 8 positions agree with TRBD2. Germline V gene sequence: CDR1 SGHRS, CDR2 YFSETQ. The V gene end was trimmed by 3 bases and the J gene end by 4 bases; junction bases not matched to a gene: 5. CDR3 length: 15 residues. As DNA, the CDR3 is TGCGCCAGCAGCTCGGGACTAGTGGGCACCGGGGAGCTGTTTTTT. It specifies CASSSGLVGTGELFF.

The J gene is TRBJ2-2, the V gene TRBV12-3 or TRBV12-4; TRBD2 matches 14 bases. V shed 2 bases, J shed 3 bases, and the junction held 5 bases outside the gene matches. This CDR3 comprises 18 residues. CDR3 protein: CASSLPGLAGGYTGELFF. CDR3 DNA sequence: TGTGCCAGCAGTTTACCCGGACTAGCGGGGGGATACACCGGGGAGCTGTTTTTT.